This T cell receptor beta chain was sequenced during a study of identical twins. Overall study findings and caveats: Insertion counts were lower in abundant cord blood beta clonotypes, a trend that memory repertoires did not show.

This CDR3 is 13 amino acids long. CDR1 and CDR2 from the germline V gene are SEHNR and FQNEAQ (reference sequence). With 5 bases removed from V and 8 bases from J, the gap between germline ends came to 16 bases. This clonotype was recorded at least ten times. What it binds is not known. Each CDR3 protein gets one entry after TCRdb re-called the 5' RACE reads with MiXCR. The repertoire holds under 300,000 distinct CDR3 sequences, over 9.5% seen once, with approximately 4% in the top ten. These data also featured in a second study, about yellow fever vaccine responses in identical twins.

This clonotype originated in a woman aged 18-29 years in good health. The material sequenced was memory (CD45RO+) T cells sorted from blood. The J gene is TRBJ2-7, the V gene TRBV7-9; D is unclear. The CDR3 loop reads CASSNRDGNKQYF. The CDR3 coding sequence is TGTGCCAGCAGCAATAGAGACGGCAACAAGCAGTACTTC.